This T cell receptor beta chain was sequenced for a study of shared clonotypes between healthy human individuals. Germline CDR1 SEHNR, CDR2 FQNEAQ (reference sequence). V was clipped by 5 bases and J by 5 bases; unmatched bases: 8. The CDR3 spans 15 residues. This clone was found once. Using immunoSEQ multiplex PCR, the repertoire was profiled, and TCRdb retains in-frame clones only, with some absent. The sample gives about 530,000 clones, 90% to 96% of which show up once; less than 0.06% is in the top ten. Sample: naive CD4+ T cells sorted from blood. Noted subset: CD45RA+ positively selected. The chain carries TRBV7-9 and TRBJ1-5, with 8 nucleotides matching TRBD1. This receptor was obtained from a woman between 25 and 40 years old in good health. This CDR3 reads CASSTGQGPDQPQHF. The CDR3 DNA is TGTGCCAGCAGCACCGGACAGGGACCCGATCAGCCCCAGCATTTT. Filled out from reference TRBV7-9 and TRBJ1-5, the complete variable domain reads DTGVSQNPRHKITKRGQNVTFRCDPISEHNRLYWYRQTLGQGPEFLTYFQNEAQLEKSRLLSDRFSAERPKGSFSTLEIQRTEQGDSAMYLCASSTGQGPDQPQHFGDGTRLSIL.